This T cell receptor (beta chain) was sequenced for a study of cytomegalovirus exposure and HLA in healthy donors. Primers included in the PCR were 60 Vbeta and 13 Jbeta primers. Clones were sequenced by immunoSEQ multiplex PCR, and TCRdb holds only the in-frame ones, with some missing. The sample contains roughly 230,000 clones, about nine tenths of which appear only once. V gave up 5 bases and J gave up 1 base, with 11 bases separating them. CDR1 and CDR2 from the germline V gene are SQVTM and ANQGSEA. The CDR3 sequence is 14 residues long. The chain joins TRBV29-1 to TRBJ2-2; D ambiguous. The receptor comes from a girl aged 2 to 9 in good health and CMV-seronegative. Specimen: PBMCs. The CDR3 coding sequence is TGCAGCGTTCTACAGAGTGGGAACACCGGGGAGCTGTTTTTT. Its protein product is CSVLQSGNTGELFF.